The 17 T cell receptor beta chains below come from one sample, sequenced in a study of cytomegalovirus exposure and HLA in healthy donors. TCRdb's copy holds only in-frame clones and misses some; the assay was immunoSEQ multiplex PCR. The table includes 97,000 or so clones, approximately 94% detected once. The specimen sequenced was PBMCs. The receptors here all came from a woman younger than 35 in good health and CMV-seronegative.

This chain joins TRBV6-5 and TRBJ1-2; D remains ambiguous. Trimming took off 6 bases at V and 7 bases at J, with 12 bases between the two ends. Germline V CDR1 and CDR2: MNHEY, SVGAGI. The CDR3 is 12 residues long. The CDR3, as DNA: TGTGCCAGCAGCTCTACCGGTGGTGGCTACACCTTC. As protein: CASSSTGGGYTF.

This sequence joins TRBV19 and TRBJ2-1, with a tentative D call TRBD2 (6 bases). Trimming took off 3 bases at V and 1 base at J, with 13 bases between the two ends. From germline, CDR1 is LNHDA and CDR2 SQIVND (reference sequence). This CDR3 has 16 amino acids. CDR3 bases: TGTGCCAGTAGTATTTCGCGCGGGACTTCCTACAATGAGCAGTTCTTC. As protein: CASSISRGTSYNEQFF.

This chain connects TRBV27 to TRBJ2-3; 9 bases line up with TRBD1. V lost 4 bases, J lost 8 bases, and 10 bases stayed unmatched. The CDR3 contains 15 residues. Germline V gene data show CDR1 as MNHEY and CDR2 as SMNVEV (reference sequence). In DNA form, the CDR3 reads TGTGCCAGCAGTTCCACCACAGGGGGCCTGGGTACGCAGTATTTT. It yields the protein CASSSTTGGLGTQYF.

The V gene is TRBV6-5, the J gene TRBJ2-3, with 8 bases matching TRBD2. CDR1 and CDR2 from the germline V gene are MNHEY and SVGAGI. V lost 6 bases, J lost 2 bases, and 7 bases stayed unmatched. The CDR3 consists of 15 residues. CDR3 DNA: TGTGCCAGCAGATCGTTAGCGGGACCCACAGATACGCAGTATTTT. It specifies CASRSLAGPTDTQYF.

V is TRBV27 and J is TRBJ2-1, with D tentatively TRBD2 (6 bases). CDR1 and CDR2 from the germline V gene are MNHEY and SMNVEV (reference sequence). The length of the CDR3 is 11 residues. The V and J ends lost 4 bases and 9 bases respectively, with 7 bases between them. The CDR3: CASSSAGEQFF. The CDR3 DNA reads TGTGCCAGCAGTTCAGCGGGTGAGCAGTTCTTC.

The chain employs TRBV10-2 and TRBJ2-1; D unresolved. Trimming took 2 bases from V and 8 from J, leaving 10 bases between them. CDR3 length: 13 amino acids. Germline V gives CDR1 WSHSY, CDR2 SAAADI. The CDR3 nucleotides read TGCGCCAGCAGTGAGATCGAGACTCATGAGCAGTTCTTC. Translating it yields CASSEIETHEQFF.

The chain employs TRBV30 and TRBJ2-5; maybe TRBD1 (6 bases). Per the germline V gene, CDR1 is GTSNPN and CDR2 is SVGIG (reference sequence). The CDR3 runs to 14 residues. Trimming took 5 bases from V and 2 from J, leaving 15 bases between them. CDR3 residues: CAWALGTMQETQYF. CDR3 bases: TGTGCCTGGGCCCTCGGGACAATGCAAGAGACCCAGTACTTC.

The CDR3 region is CASSQATGWGYTF. The DNA for the CDR3 is TGCGCCAGCAGCCAGGCGACAGGGTGGGGCTACACCTTC. This chain connects TRBV4-3 to TRBJ1-2; 7 bases are shared with TRBD1. Losses at the gene ends were 3 bases for V and 8 bases for J; bases not matched to a gene: 6. The CDR3 runs 13 residues. Per the germline V gene, CDR1 is LGHNA and CDR2 is YSLEER.

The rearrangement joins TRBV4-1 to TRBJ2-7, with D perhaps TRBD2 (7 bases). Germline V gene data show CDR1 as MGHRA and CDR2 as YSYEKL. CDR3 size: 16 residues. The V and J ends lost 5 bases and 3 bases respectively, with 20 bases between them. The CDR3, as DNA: TGCGCCAGCAGCATAACCGAGGGGGGGGGAAGCTACGAGCAGTACTTC. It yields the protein CASSITEGGGSYEQYF.

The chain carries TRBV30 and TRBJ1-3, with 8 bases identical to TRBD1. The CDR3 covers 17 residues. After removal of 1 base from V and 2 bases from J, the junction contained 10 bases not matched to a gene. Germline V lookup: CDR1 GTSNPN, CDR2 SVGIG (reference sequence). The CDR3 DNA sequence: TGTGCCTGGAGTGGATGGGGGAACAGGGGGACTGGAAACACCATATATTTT. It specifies CAWSGWGNRGTGNTIYF.

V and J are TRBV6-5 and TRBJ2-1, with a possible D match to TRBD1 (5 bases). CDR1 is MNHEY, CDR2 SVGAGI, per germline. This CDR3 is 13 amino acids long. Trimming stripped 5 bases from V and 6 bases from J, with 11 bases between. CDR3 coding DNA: TGTGCCAGCAGTCAAGGGGCTTCCAATGAGCAGTTCTTC. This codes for CASSQGASNEQFF.

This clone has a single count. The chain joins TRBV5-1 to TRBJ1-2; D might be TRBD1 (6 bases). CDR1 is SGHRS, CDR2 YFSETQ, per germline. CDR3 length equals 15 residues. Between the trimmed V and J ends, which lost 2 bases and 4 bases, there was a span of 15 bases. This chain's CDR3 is CASSLLQGSGYGYTF. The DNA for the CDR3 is TGCGCCAGCAGCTTACTACAGGGTTCCGGCTATGGCTACACCTTC.

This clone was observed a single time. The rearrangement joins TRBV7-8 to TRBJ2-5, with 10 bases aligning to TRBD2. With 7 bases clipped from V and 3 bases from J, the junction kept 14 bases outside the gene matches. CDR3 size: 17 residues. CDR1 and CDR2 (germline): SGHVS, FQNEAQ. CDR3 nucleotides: TGTGCCAGCAAACGAGGGGGTAGCGGGGGGTTAGAAGAGACCCAGTACTTC. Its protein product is CASKRGGSGGLEETQYF.

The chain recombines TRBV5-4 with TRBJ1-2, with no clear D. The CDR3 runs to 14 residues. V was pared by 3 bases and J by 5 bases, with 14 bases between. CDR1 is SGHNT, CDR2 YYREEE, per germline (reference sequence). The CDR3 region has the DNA TGTGCCAGCAGCTCCGACCCAGGAAGGTATGGCTACACCTTC. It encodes CASSSDPGRYGYTF.

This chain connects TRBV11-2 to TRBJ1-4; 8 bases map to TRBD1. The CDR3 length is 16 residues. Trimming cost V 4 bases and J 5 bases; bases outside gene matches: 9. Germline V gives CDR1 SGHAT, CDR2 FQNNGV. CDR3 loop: CASSSRTGTGNEKLFF. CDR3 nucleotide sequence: TGTGCCAGCAGCTCTAGGACCGGGACAGGAAATGAAAAACTGTTTTTT.

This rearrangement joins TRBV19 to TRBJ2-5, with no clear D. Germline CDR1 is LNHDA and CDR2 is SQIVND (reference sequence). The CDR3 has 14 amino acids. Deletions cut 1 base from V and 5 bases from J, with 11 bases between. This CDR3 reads CASSIGLGRETQYF. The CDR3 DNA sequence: TGTGCCAGTAGTATAGGGCTAGGTAGGGAGACCCAGTACTTC.

The CDR3, as DNA: TGTGCCAGCGTGGAGGGACAGGGTATGGGAGGCTACACCTTC. Protein sequence: CASVEGQGMGGYTF. The chain has TRBV25-1 and TRBJ1-2; 9 bases are a match to TRBD1. This CDR3 contains 14 residues. CDR1 and CDR2 from the germline V gene are MGHDK and SYGVNS. V lost 8 bases, J lost 8 bases, and 12 bases stayed unmatched.